Shown below are 17 T cell receptor beta chains from a single sample sequenced in a study of blood T cell repertoires in COVID-19. Libraries were prepared by immunoSEQ multiplex PCR; TCRdb keeps only in-frame clonotypes and omits some of them. Of 650,000 to 800,000 clones listed, more than 80% were seen once; the top ten hold roughly 0.26%. The sample consisted of peripheral blood. The receptors stem from a woman aged 18-29 years with acute or convalescent COVID-19.

The genes are TRBV9 and TRBJ1-2, with D maybe TRBD1 (6 bases). Germline V gene data show CDR1 as SGDLS and CDR2 as YYNGEE. CDR3 length: 16 residues. V was clipped by 4 bases and J by 0 bases, with 16 bases between them. The CDR3 nucleotides are TGTGCCAGCAGCCCTTGGACAGATCCTTCTAACTATGGCTACACCTTC. Protein sequence: CASSPWTDPSNYGYTF.

This chain links TRBV7-9 with TRBJ1-5; a possible D gene is TRBD1 (6 bases). CDR1 and CDR2 (germline): SEHNR, FQNEAQ (reference sequence). Trimming took off 7 bases at V and 5 bases at J, with 18 bases between the two ends. The CDR3 spans 15 residues. CDR3 DNA sequence: TGTGCCAGCACCTCAGGGGATAATAATGATCAGCCCCAGCATTTT. Protein sequence: CASTSGDNNDQPQHF.

There are a few counts of this clone. The chain links TRBV19 to TRBJ2-3, with 8 positions matching TRBD1. Germline-derived CDR1 and CDR2 are LNHDA and SQIVND (reference sequence). The CDR3 has 18 amino acids. After removal of 0 bases from V and 2 bases from J, the junction contained 10 bases not matched to a gene. This chain's CDR3 is CASSIDRETGVSTDTQYF. The DNA of the CDR3 is TGTGCCAGTAGTATAGATCGGGAGACAGGGGTGTCCACAGATACGCAGTATTTT.

Concerning this clone: This CDR3 is also generated by other DNA sequences in the sample. The chain links TRBV5-4 to TRBJ1-2; D is perhaps TRBD1 (5 bases). The CDR3 contains 13 residues. Trimming took off 3 bases at V and 2 bases at J, with 8 bases between the two ends. Germline lookup yields CDR1 SGHNT and CDR2 YYREEE (reference sequence). The CDR3 spells CASSYDRNYGYTF. The DNA for the CDR3 is TGTGCCAGCAGCTATGACAGAAACTATGGCTACACCTTC.

The chain joins TRBV7-9 to TRBJ1-2, with TRBD1 matching 8 bases. The V gene's germline CDR1 is SEHNR and CDR2 FQNEAQ (reference sequence). With V trimmed by 6 bases and J by 4 bases, 4 bases remained unmatched. The CDR3 runs 13 residues. The CDR3 reads CASSRGTGYGYTF. CDR3 nucleotide sequence: TGTGCCAGCAGTCGGGGGACAGGCTATGGCTACACCTTC. Full variable domain (rest looked up from reference TRBV7-9 and TRBJ1-2): DTGVSQNPRHKITKRGQNVTFRCDPISEHNRLYWYRQTLGQGPEFLTYFQNEAQLEKSRLLSDRFSAERPKGSFSTLEIQRTEQGDSAMYLCASSRGTGYGYTFGSGTRLTVV.

The V and J genes are TRBV7-9 and TRBJ1-2; D uncertain. Germline V lookup: CDR1 SEHNR, CDR2 FQNEAQ (reference sequence). There are 15 residues in the CDR3. V was clipped by 1 base and J by 0 bases, with 9 bases between them. CDR3 region: CASSLGTVPNYGYTF. CDR3 DNA sequence: TGTGCCAGCAGCTTAGGTACAGTCCCTAACTATGGCTACACCTTC. Full variable domain (rest looked up from reference TRBV7-9 and TRBJ1-2): DTGVSQNPRHKITKRGQNVTFRCDPISEHNRLYWYRQTLGQGPEFLTYFQNEAQLEKSRLLSDRFSAERPKGSFSTLEIQRTEQGDSAMYLCASSLGTVPNYGYTFGSGTRLTVV.

The genes are TRBV10-3 and TRBJ2-1; D is possibly TRBD2 (5 bases). V gave up 8 bases and J gave up 8 bases, with 13 bases separating them. Germline assignment: CDR1 ENHRY and CDR2 SYGVKD. The CDR3 totals 12 residues. CDR3 coding DNA: TGTGCCATCTCGTCGGCGGGCGATGAGCAGTTCTTC. The encoded protein is CAISSAGDEQFF.

The chain couples TRBV3-1 (or the pseudogene TRBV3-2) to TRBJ1-5, with D perhaps TRBD1 (6 bases). Trimming stripped 4 bases from V and 8 bases from J, with 24 bases between. The CDR3 runs to 17 residues. Germline V lookup: CDR1 LGHDT, CDR2 YNNKEL (reference sequence). CDR3 region: CASSPRGGGAHHEPQHF. The CDR3, as DNA: TGTGCCAGCAGCCCTCGAGGGGGGGGTGCCCATCACGAGCCCCAGCATTTT.

The CDR3 region has the DNA TGCAGCGTTGAAGATCGTAGAATGCGGGGGGGCGGTCCCGCAGATACGCAGTATTTT. Amino acid sequence: CSVEDRRMRGGGPADTQYF. J is TRBJ2-3 and V is TRBV29-1; TRBD2 agrees at 9 bases. The germline V gene encodes CDR1 SQVTM and CDR2 ANQGSEA. V trimming: 0 bases; J trimming: 4 bases; junction bases outside the gene matches: 17. The CDR3 covers 19 residues.

The rearrangement links TRBV7-9 to TRBJ2-4, with D perhaps TRBD1 (5 bases). V was pared by 0 bases and J by 6 bases, with 9 bases between. CDR3 length: 14 residues. Germline lookup yields CDR1 SEHNR and CDR2 FQNEAQ (reference sequence). The CDR3 here is CASSLAGQGNIQYF. In nucleotides, the CDR3 is TGTGCCAGCAGCTTAGCGGGGCAGGGAAACATTCAGTACTTC.

For this clone: The same CDR3 also results from other DNA sequences found in this sample. The chain employs TRBV2 and TRBJ2-7, with 7 bases aligning to TRBD1. Trimming cost V 8 bases and J 3 bases; bases outside gene matches: 4. Germline values: CDR1 SNHLY, CDR2 FYNNEI. This CDR3 is built from 12 residues. For the CDR3, the DNA is TGTGCCAGCCGACAGGGCAGCTACGAGCAGTACTTC. Encoded protein: CASRQGSYEQYF.

The chain has TRBV13 and TRBJ1-2; TRBD1 is a possible D gene (6 bases). Trimming stripped 4 bases from V and 6 bases from J, with 15 bases between. The CDR3 is made up of 14 amino acids. Germline V gene sequence: CDR1 PRHDT, CDR2 FYEKMQ (reference sequence). DNA of the CDR3: TGTGCCAGCAGCTCCGGGGGGGGGCCGAATGGCTACACCTTC. Protein product: CASSSGGGPNGYTF.

This chain links TRBV6-5 with TRBJ1-1; 8 nucleotides line up with TRBD1. V lost 6 bases to trimming and J lost 0 bases; unmatched junction nucleotides: 6. From germline, CDR1 is MNHEY and CDR2 SVGAGI. The CDR3 runs to 15 residues. The CDR3 region is CASSPRQGMNTEAFF. CDR3 coding DNA: TGTGCCAGCAGCCCAAGACAGGGGATGAACACTGAAGCTTTCTTT.

The chain recombines TRBV4-2 with TRBJ1-5, with 8 bases identical to TRBD1. The germline V gene encodes CDR1 LGHNA and CDR2 YNFKEQ. J lost 3 bases, V lost 0 bases, and 10 bases had no gene match. This CDR3 spans 18 amino acids. The CDR3 bases are TGTGCCAGCAGCCAAGACGGACCGGACAGGGCTATCAATCAGCCCCAGCATTTT. Amino acids: CASSQDGPDRAINQPQHF.

The chain combines TRBV4-1 with TRBJ2-1; D is possibly TRBD2 (7 bases). CDR1 and CDR2 from the germline V gene are MGHRA and YSYEKL. The CDR3 is 21 amino acids. Trimming pared 4 bases from V and 4 bases from J, leaving 32 bases between. In DNA form, the CDR3 reads TGCGCCAGCAGCCCTTACACGGGGTTTGCGGGGGACAAATCCCCTTACAATGAGCAGTTCTTC. It specifies CASSPYTGFAGDKSPYNEQFF.

The V gene is TRBV2, the J gene TRBJ2-1; D is possibly TRBD1 (6 bases). This CDR3 spans 14 amino acids. Germline values: CDR1 SNHLY, CDR2 FYNNEI. Trimming removed 9 bases from V and 4 bases from J, with 16 bases in between. The CDR3 reads CARSGGRGYNEQFF. The CDR3 DNA is TGTGCCAGGTCTGGGGGTAGGGGGTACAATGAGCAGTTCTTC.

The chain carries TRBV4-1 and TRBJ2-3; 7 bases line up with TRBD1. V lost 4 bases, J lost 2 bases, and 6 bases stayed unmatched. The CDR3 totals 15 residues. Germline CDR1 is MGHRA and CDR2 is YSYEKL. The CDR3 bases are TGCGCCAGCAGCCGAGTCACAGGGGACACAGATACGCAGTATTTT. Amino acids: CASSRVTGDTDTQYF.